This T cell receptor (beta chain) was profiled in a study of T cell responses to AZD1222 COVID-19 vaccine. The wider study: Recipients boosted at about 4 weeks or about 12 weeks are pooled.

The germline gives CDR1 SGHVS, CDR2 FNYEAQ. The CDR3 has 17 residues. Trimming took 0 bases from V and 5 from J; bases not matched to a gene: 6. About this clone itself: Its antigen is undetermined.

Study results and caveats: Possibly, clonal diversity was underestimated; donors were largely white British and included more females. Among spike-specific TCRs, nearly half reportedly target unmutated variant regions.

Sequencing used immunoSEQ multiplex PCR; TCRdb keeps in-frame clones, though not all of them. There are about 120,000 clones in the sample; approximately 93% occur only once, and more than 2.5% lies in the top ten. This TCR derives from an adult in good health. The starting material was peripheral blood, obtained on day 0 of AZD1222 vaccination. This chain joins TRBV7-6 and TRBJ2-1; 11 positions match TRBD2. This CDR3 reads CASSLAAGLAGHNEQFF. In DNA, the CDR3 is TGTGCCAGCAGCTTAGCGGCCGGACTAGCGGGCCACAATGAGCAGTTCTTC.